One and the same sample provided the 6 T cell receptor beta chains below, sequenced in a study of early T cells in non-severe SARS-CoV-2 infection (TCRdb year 2021). Libraries were prepared through 5' RACE. This sample was sequenced with a NextSeq 500. TCRdb cleaned the public reads at Q25 with fastp, built clones with MiXCR and kept in-frame beta chains. Identical CDR3 proteins give one entry, which carries the most common genes and DNA. This sample comprises 45,000 to 60,000 distinct CDR3 sequences, around 9.3% of them detected only once. Jointly, the top ten make up about 5% of the sample. The specimen sequenced was whole blood. These TCRs come from an adult who was a healthcare worker with PCR-confirmed SARS-CoV-2 infection or an uninfected control (not recorded which).

The table lists this clonotype with a few counts. The rearrangement links TRBV7-2 to TRBJ1-5; 7 bases are shared with TRBD1. After removal of 5 bases from V and 7 bases from J, the junction contained 17 bases not matched to a gene. There are 17 residues in the CDR3. Germline-derived CDR1 and CDR2 are SGHTA and FQGNSA. The CDR3 reads CASSPRRGQTRGQPQHF. CDR3 nucleotides: TGTGCCAGCAGCCCTCGTAGGGGACAGACCAGGGGACAGCCCCAGCATTTT.

This clonotype was picked up many times. This rearrangement joins TRBV10-2 to TRBJ1-1; D unclear. Trimming removed 0 bases from V and 1 base from J, with 9 bases in between. The CDR3 loop spans 15 amino acids. Germline V gives CDR1 WSHSY, CDR2 SAAADI. The CDR3 sequence: CASSESLVPNTEAFF. As DNA, the CDR3 is TGCGCCAGCAGTGAGTCTTTGGTACCGAACACTGAAGCTTTCTTT.

The table lists this clonotype with many counts. The CDR3 DNA is TGTGCCAGCCGGTCCGTGGGAACCTACGAGCAGTACTTC. Translation gives CASRSVGTYEQYF. The chain joins TRBV6-5 to TRBJ2-7, with D uncertain. The germline V and J ends were trimmed by 8 bases and 2 bases, with 13 bases remaining between them. There are 13 residues in the CDR3. Germline V lookup: CDR1 MNHEY, CDR2 SVGAGI.

Comment on this clonotype: A much larger clone differs by one base, so this may be a read error. V usage is TRBV5-1 and J usage is TRBJ2-1, with D possibly TRBD1 on 6 matching bases. Germline V CDR1 and CDR2: SGHRS, YFSETQ. This CDR3 comprises 13 residues. This chain's CDR3 is CAGSLQGYNEQFF. CDR3 nucleotides: TGCGCCGGCAGCTTACAGGGTTACAATGAGCAGTTCTTC.

V gene TRBV6-1 combines with J gene TRBJ2-7; D tentatively fits TRBD1 or TRBD2 (5 bases each). CDR1 is MNHNS and CDR2 is SASEGT in the germline V gene. V lost 7 bases, J lost 0 bases, and 10 bases lay in between. There are 13 residues in the CDR3. The CDR3: CASMKGSSYEQYF. The DNA of the CDR3 is TGTGCCAGCATGAAGGGGAGCTCCTACGAGCAGTACTTC.

This clonotype was seen repeatedly, ten times or more. The chain couples TRBV6-5 to TRBJ1-3; TRBD1 might be the D (5 bases). With 3 bases removed from V and 2 bases from J, the gap between germline ends came to 8 bases. Per germline, CDR1 MNHEY and CDR2 SVGAGI. The CDR3 runs to 14 residues. DNA of the CDR3: TGTGCCAGCAGTTATCGGGGGACTGGAAACACCATATATTTT. It yields the protein CASSYRGTGNTIYF.